This T cell receptor beta chain is drawn from a study of CD8+CD57+ T cells in acquired aplastic anemia. Overall study context: CD4+ and CD8+ cells, once sorted, gave DNA averaging around 3.4 ug.

Sequencing involved patients with CD8+CD57+ cell expansion previously shown by flow cytometry. No therapy was given to patients before blood sampling. The CDR3 is 14 residues long. Germline CDR1 reads SSHAT; CDR2 reads FNYEAQ (reference sequence). Genomic DNA acted as the template from which TCR beta VDJ combination and CDR3 sequence profiling were carried out. TCRdb independently ran MiXCR on the reads; one entry per CDR3 protein. The table lists some 200,000 distinct CDR3 sequences, about 62% of them singletons. About this clonotype: Its antigen is still unknown. Sequence at one end of the junction differs from germline and may be a read error.

Whole-study results and caveats: The study found no significant CD8+ Simpson's diversity difference between patients and controls.

The receptor comes from a human donor with aplastic anemia. Material for sequencing was sorted CD4+, CD8+, or CD8+CD57+ T cells (not recorded which) from PBMCs. The chain is built from TRBV7-7 and TRBJ1-2; D is unresolved. The CDR3 protein is CASSFSGPNYGYTF. Here the CDR3 DNA reads TGTGCTAGCAGCTTTTCAGGACCTAACTATGGCTACACCTTC.